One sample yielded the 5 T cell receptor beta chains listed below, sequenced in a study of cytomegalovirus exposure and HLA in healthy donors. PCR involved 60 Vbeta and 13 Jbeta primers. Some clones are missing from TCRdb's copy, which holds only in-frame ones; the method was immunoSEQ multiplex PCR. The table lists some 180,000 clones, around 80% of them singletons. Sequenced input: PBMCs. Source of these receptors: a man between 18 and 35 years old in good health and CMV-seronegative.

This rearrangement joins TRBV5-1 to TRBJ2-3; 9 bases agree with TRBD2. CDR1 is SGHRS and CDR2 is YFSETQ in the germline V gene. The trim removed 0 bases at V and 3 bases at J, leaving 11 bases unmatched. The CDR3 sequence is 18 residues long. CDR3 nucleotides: TGCGCCAGCAGCTTGGGTTTAGCGGGAGCCAAGGGGACAGATACGCAGTATTTT. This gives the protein CASSLGLAGAKGTDTQYF. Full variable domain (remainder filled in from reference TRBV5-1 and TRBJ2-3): KAGVTQTPRYLIKTRGQQVTLSCSPISGHRSVSWYQQTPGQGLQFLFEYFSETQRNKGNFPGRFSGRQFSNSRSEMNVSTLELGDSALYLCASSLGLAGAKGTDTQYFGPGTRLTVL.

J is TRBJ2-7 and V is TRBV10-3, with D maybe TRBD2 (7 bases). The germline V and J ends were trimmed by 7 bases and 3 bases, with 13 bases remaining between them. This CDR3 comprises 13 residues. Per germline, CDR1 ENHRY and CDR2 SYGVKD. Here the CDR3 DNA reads TGTGCCATCACGGGGGGCGTTAACTACGAGCAGTACTTC. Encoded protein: CAITGGVNYEQYF.

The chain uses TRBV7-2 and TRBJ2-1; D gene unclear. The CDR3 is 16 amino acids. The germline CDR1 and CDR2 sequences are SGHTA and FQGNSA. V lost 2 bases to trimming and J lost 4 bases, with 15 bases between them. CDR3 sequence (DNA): TGTGCCAGCAGCTTAAGGTTGGAGTTTGGGTACAATGAGCAGTTCTTC. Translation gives CASSLRLEFGYNEQFF.

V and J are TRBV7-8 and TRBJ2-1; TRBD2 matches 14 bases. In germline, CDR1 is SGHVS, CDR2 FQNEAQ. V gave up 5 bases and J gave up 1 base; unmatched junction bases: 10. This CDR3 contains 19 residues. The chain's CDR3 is CASSPRLAGGPGSYNEQFF. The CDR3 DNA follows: TGTGCCAGCAGCCCGAGACTAGCGGGAGGGCCGGGTTCCTACAATGAGCAGTTCTTC. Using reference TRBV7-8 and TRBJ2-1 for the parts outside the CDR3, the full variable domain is GAGVSQSPRYKVAKRGQDVALRCDPISGHVSLFWYQQALGQGPEFLTYFQNEAQLDKSGLPSDRFFAERPEGSVSTLKIQRTQQEDSAVYLCASSPRLAGGPGSYNEQFFGPGTRLTVL.

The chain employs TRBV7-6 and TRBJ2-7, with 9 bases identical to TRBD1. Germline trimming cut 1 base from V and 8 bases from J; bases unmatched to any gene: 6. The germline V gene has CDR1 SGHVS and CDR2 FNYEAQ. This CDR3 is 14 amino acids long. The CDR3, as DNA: TGTGCCAGCAGCTTAGAAGGGACAGGGTATAAGCAGTACTTC. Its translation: CASSLEGTGYKQYF.